What follows describes a single T cell receptor beta chain. The protocol was immunoSEQ multiplex PCR, while the TCRdb copy is restricted to in-frame clones and leaves out a portion. The repertoire includes approximately 40,000 clones, 80% to 90% of them detected once, and around 9% sits in the top ten. These data come from a study of blood T cell repertoires in COVID-19. Turning to the study itself: T cells, B-cell-depleted T cells, or PBMCs provided the cDNA or gDNA that served as material.

V was shortened by 4 bases and J by 2 bases, with 9 bases between the two germline ends. The CDR3 spans 14 residues. Germline V lookup: CDR1 LGHNA, CDR2 YSLEER. Sample: peripheral blood. J is TRBJ1-3 and V is TRBV4-3; D remains ambiguous. This receptor was taken from a woman between 65 and 79 years old with acute or convalescent COVID-19. CDR3 sequence reads: CASSPSSTGNTIYF. CDR3 in DNA: TGCGCCAGCAGCCCCAGTAGCACTGGAAACACCATATATTTT.